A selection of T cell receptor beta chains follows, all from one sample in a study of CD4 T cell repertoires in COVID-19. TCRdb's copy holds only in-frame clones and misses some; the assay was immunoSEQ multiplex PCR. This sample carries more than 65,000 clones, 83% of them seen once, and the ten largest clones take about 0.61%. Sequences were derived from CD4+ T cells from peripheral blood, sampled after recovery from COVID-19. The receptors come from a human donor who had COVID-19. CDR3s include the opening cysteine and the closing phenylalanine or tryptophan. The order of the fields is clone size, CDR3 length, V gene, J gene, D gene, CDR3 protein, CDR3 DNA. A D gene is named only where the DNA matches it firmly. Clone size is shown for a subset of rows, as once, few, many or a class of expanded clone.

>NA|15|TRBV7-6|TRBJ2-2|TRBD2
CASSFLAGEAGELFF
TGTGCCAGCAGCTTCCTAGCGGGAGAGGCCGGGGAGCTGTTTTTT
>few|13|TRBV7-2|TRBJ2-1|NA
CASSKVRGGHMFF
TGTGCCAGCAGCAAGGTTAGAGGGGGACATATGTTCTTC
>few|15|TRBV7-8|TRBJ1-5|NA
CASSLFHDTNQPQHF
TGTGCCAGCAGCTTATTCCACGACACAAATCAGCCCCAGCATTTT
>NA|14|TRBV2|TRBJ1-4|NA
CASRVGRTNEKLFF
TGTGCCAGCAGGGTCGGGCGAACTAATGAAAAACTGTTTTTT
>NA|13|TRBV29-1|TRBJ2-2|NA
CSVEGRNTGELFF
TGCAGCGTTGAGGGAAGGAACACCGGGGAGCTGTTTTTT
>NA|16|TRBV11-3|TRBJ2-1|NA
CASSFAYQGRNNEQFF
TGTGCCAGCAGCTTTGCTTATCAGGGGAGGAACAATGAGCAGTTCTTC
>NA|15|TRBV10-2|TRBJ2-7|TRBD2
CASSVTAGGPMGQYF
TGCGCCAGCAGTGTAACAGCGGGGGGTCCAATGGGGCAGTACTTC
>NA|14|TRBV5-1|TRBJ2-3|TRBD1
CASSLGTERDTQYF
TGCGCCAGCAGCCTCGGGACAGAAAGAGATACGCAGTATTTT
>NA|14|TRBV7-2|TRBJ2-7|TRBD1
CASSLRTGRYEQYF
TGTGCCAGCAGCTTGAGGACAGGGAGATACGAGCAGTACTTC
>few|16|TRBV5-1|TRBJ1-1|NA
CASSLGDTVKYTEAFF
TGCGCCAGCAGCCTGGGGGATACAGTGAAGTACACTGAAGCTTTCTTT
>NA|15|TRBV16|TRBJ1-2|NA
CASSHSTAINYGYTF
TGTGCCAGCAGCCACTCGACAGCGATCAACTATGGCTACACCTTC
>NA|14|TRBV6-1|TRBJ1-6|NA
CASREGVENSPLHF
TGTGCCAGCAGGGAAGGGGTGGAGAATTCACCCCTCCACTTT
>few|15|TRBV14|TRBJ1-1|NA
CASSQVRGEDTEAFF
TGTGCCAGCAGCCAAGTACGGGGAGAAGACACTGAAGCTTTCTTT
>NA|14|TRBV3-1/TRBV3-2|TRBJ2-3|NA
CASSQGLSTDTQYF
TGTGCCAGCAGCCAAGGGCTTAGCACAGATACGCAGTATTTT
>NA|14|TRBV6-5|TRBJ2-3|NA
CASRPRVKPDTQYF
TGTGCCAGCAGACCTAGGGTTAAACCAGATACGCAGTATTTT
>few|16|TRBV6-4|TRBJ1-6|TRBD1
CASREEGAAYNSPLHF
TGTGCCAGCAGGGAAGAGGGGGCCGCCTATAATTCACCCCTCCACTTT
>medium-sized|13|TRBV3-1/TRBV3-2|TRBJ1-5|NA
CASSSRVWEPQHF
TGTGCCAGCAGCTCTCGGGTATGGGAGCCCCAGCATTTT
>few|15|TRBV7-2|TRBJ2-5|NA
CASSLDLGYQETQYF
TGTGCCAGCAGCTTAGATCTCGGGTACCAAGAGACCCAGTACTTC
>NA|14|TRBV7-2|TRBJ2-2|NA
CASSLAGATGELFF
TGTGCCAGCAGCTTAGCAGGAGCGACCGGGGAGCTGTTTTTT
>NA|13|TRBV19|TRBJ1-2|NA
CASSNSISYGYTF
TGTGCCAGTAGTAACAGTATTTCCTATGGCTACACCTTC
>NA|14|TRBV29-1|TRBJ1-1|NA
CSALERSPYTEAFF
TGCAGCGCCCTAGAGAGGTCCCCCTACACTGAAGCTTTCTTT
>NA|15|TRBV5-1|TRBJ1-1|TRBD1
CASSLSGGSNTEAFF
TGCGCCAGCAGCTTATCAGGGGGCTCGAACACTGAAGCTTTCTTT
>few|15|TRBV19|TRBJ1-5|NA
CASSSDRASNQPQHF
TGTGCCAGTAGTTCGGACAGAGCTAGCAATCAGCCCCAGCATTTT
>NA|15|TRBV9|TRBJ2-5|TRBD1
CASSVSRGTGETQYF
TGTGCCAGCAGCGTATCAAGGGGGACAGGGGAGACCCAGTACTTC
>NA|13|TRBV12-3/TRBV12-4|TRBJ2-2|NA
CASKSVNTGELFF
TGTGCCAGCAAATCGGTGAACACCGGGGAGCTGTTTTTT
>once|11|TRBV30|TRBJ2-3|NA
CAWRKGDTQYF
TGTGCCTGGAGGAAGGGGGATACGCAGTATTTT
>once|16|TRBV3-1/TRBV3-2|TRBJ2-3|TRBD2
CASSHGGRASPDTQYF
TGTGCCAGCAGCCATGGGGGGAGGGCCTCCCCAGATACGCAGTATTTT
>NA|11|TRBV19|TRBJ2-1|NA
CASSIYNEQFF
TGTGCCAGTAGTATATACAATGAGCAGTTCTTC